This entry features one TCR beta chain sequence. The antigen is undetermined. Profiling of TCR beta VDJ combinations and CDR3 sequences used genomic DNA as template. TCRdb ran MiXCR on the reads and lists one entry per CDR3 protein. The sample has around 170,000 distinct CDR3 sequences, 55% to 70% seen once. This record belongs to a study of CD8+CD57+ T cells in acquired aplastic anemia. Looking at the study overall: Recorded DNA amounts for sorted CD4+ and CD8+ cells had an average of approximately 3.2 ug. Some 9.9 million reads, on average, were obtained for CD4+ cells from healthy donors.

Findings of the study overall: In common between the patients and the controls were twenty-nine CD8+ CDR3 sequences. Controls did not differ significantly from patients in CD8+ Simpson's diversity.

Germline assignment: CDR1 SNHLY and CDR2 FYNNEI. After removal of 5 bases from V and 3 bases from J, the junction contained 2 bases not matched to a gene. This CDR3 is 14 amino acids long. The TCR was taken from a human donor in good health. J is TRBJ1-3 and V is TRBV2; 9 bases line up with TRBD1. The source material was sorted CD4+, CD8+, or CD8+CD57+ T cells (not recorded which) from PBMCs. The CDR3 sequence is CASSRQGGGNTIYF. The CDR3 bases are TGTGCCAGCAGTCGACAGGGGGGTGGAAACACCATATATTTT.